These 9 T cell receptor beta chains were all obtained from the same sample, sequenced in a study of T cells after yellow fever vaccination (dated by TCRdb to about 2019). The meaning of the sample's treatment or condition label: live attenuated yellow fever vaccine strain. Libraries were built with 5' RACE. The sequencer listed for this sample is Illumina HiSeq 2500. Using fastp at Q25 and MiXCR, TCRdb reprocessed the public reads and kept productive beta chains. Each CDR3 protein gets just one entry, which takes the most common genes and DNA from the rows behind it. The sample table contains 25,000 to 35,000 distinct CDR3 sequences; only one count was recorded for around 4.6% of them. The ten largest clones take up about 41% of the sample. Sequenced material: CD8+ T cells sorted from PBMCs, taken 10 days after the yellow fever booster vaccination. The receptors shown here come from a man aged 25-40 years who received the YFV17D yellow fever vaccine.

V is TRBV10-3 and J is TRBJ1-1; no clear D. The germline CDR1 and CDR2 sequences are ENHRY and SYGVKD. The CDR3 consists of 13 residues. Between the trimmed V and J ends, which lost 7 bases and 0 bases, there was a span of 9 bases. The CDR3 region has the DNA TGTGCCATCAAAGGCAACCTGAACACTGAAGCTTTCTTT. Its translation: CAIKGNLNTEAFF.

At least ten counts were recorded for this clonotype. The CDR3 DNA reads as TGTGCCAGTGCTACGTTCCGGGGACAGCACTCAAACTATGGCTACACCTTC. Translated, it gives CASATFRGQHSNYGYTF. The rearrangement links TRBV2 to TRBJ1-2, with TRBD1 identical over 7 bases. The CDR3 spans 17 residues. The germline gives CDR1 SNHLY, CDR2 FYNNEI. V was pared by 9 bases and J by 2 bases, with 18 bases of the junction left unmatched.

This clonotype was seen at least ten times. The V and J genes are TRBV27 and TRBJ2-2, with 7 bases that match TRBD2. V lost 3 bases and J lost 5; bases outside the gene matches: 12. CDR3 length: 17 residues. Germline V gene lookup returns CDR1 MNHEY and CDR2 SMNVEV (reference sequence). The CDR3 spells CASSFFPAGEPTGELFF. CDR3 DNA: TGTGCCAGCAGTTTTTTTCCGGCGGGAGAACCGACCGGGGAGCTGTTTTTT.

This clonotype was detected ten times or more. The genes are TRBV5-5 and TRBJ2-2, with D tentatively TRBD1 or TRBD2 (5 bases each). This CDR3 is 15 amino acids long. Trimming pared 1 base from V and 4 bases from J, leaving 11 bases between. Germline V lookup: CDR1 SGHKS, CDR2 YYEKEE (reference sequence). The CDR3 region has the DNA TGTGCCAGCAGCTTGTCTGGGACCACCACCGGGGAGCTGTTTTTT. Translating gives CASSLSGTTTGELFF.

This clonotype was seen at least ten times. This rearrangement joins TRBV5-1 to TRBJ2-1; either TRBD1 or TRBD2 may fit D (6 bases each). There are 14 residues in the CDR3. Germline values: CDR1 SGHRS, CDR2 YFSETQ. Between the trimmed V and J ends, which lost 0 bases and 9 bases, there was a span of 13 bases. The CDR3 region has the DNA TGCGCCAGCAGCTTGGCAGGAGGGGGAAGTGAGCAGTTCTTC. Translated, it gives CASSLAGGGSEQFF. Variable domain in full (rest from reference TRBV5-1 and TRBJ2-1): KAGVTQTPRYLIKTRGQQVTLSCSPISGHRSVSWYQQTPGQGLQFLFEYFSETQRNKGNFPGRFSGRQFSNSRSEMNVSTLELGDSALYLCASSLAGGGSEQFFGPGTRLTVL.

Many counts were recorded for this clonotype. V gene TRBV6-2 or TRBV6-3 combines with J gene TRBJ2-3, with D maybe TRBD2 (6 bases). V lost 4 bases and J 4 bases, leaving 9 bases between the germline ends. From germline, CDR1 is MNHEY and CDR2 SVGEGT. The CDR3 sequence is 13 residues long. CDR3 amino acids: CASSWLASDTQYF. DNA of the CDR3: TGTGCCAGCAGTTGGCTAGCGTCAGATACGCAGTATTTT.

This clonotype was detected ten times or more. The CDR3 is CASSSGTTGTEAFF. The CDR3 DNA reads TGTGCCAGCAGCTCCGGGACCACGGGGACTGAAGCTTTCTTT. The rearrangement links TRBV7-2 to TRBJ1-1, with D maybe TRBD1 (5 bases). V was shortened by 4 bases and J by 5 bases, with 14 bases between the two germline ends. This CDR3 is built from 14 residues. The germline gives CDR1 SGHTA, CDR2 FQGNSA.

The sample holds many counts of this clonotype. This rearrangement joins TRBV5-4 to TRBJ2-3, with D tentatively TRBD2 (6 bases). CDR1 is SGHNT, CDR2 YYREEE, per germline (reference sequence). The germline V and J ends were trimmed by 0 bases and 4 bases, with 15 bases remaining between them. The CDR3 is 16 residues long. CDR3 in amino acids: CASSLALGSVSDTQYF. CDR3 nucleotide sequence: TGTGCCAGCAGCTTGGCTCTCGGGAGTGTCTCAGATACGCAGTATTTT.

There are many counts of this clonotype. The rearrangement joins TRBV27 to TRBJ1-2; D might be TRBD1 (5 bases). Germline CDR1 and CDR2: MNHEY and SMNVEV (reference sequence). The CDR3 loop spans 13 amino acids. V was pared by 11 bases and J by 2 bases, with 15 bases between. The CDR3 is CASYGGENYGYTF. CDR3 bases: TGTGCCTCCTACGGGGGGGAGAACTATGGCTACACCTTC.